Below are 26 T cell receptor beta chains sequenced from a single sample in a study of T cell repertoires in ileal Crohn's disease. TCRdb keeps only in-frame clones here, not all; method: immunoSEQ multiplex PCR. Here the sample spans around 5,700 clones, over 75% being singletons. The sample was ileal tissue. These receptors were collected from an adult with Crohn's disease.

The V call is TRBV2, the J call TRBJ2-7; D call uncertain. V was pared by 4 bases and J by 0 bases, with 7 bases between. The CDR3 totals 13 residues. In germline, CDR1 is SNHLY, CDR2 FYNNEI. The CDR3 protein is CASSGVLSYEQYF. CDR3 DNA sequence: TGTGCCAGCAGTGGAGTCCTCTCCTACGAGCAGTACTTC.

The gene calls are TRBV7-3 and TRBJ2-1, with 7 nucleotides matching TRBD1. Germline trimming cut 4 bases from V and 0 bases from J; bases unmatched to any gene: 0. Germline loops: CDR1 SGHTA, CDR2 FQGTGA. This CDR3 contains 14 residues. The CDR3 DNA follows: TGTGCCAGCAGCTGGACAGGCTCCTACAATGAGCAGTTCTTC. Amino acids: CASSWTGSYNEQFF.

The chain carries TRBV19 and TRBJ1-4, with a possible D match to TRBD1 (5 bases). Trimming stripped 4 bases from V and 0 bases from J, with 12 bases between. Germline V gene lookup returns CDR1 LNHDA and CDR2 SQIVND (reference sequence). The CDR3 runs to 16 residues. The DNA for the CDR3 is TGTGCCAGTAGTACTGGGGCCCGCGCAACTAATGAAAAACTGTTTTTT. The encoded protein is CASSTGARATNEKLFF.

This chain uses TRBV15 with TRBJ2-5; tentative D call: TRBD1 (5 bases). The CDR3 totals 14 residues. V lost 1 base, J lost 3 bases, and 9 bases lay in between. CDR1 and CDR2 from the germline V gene are LNHNV and YYDKDF (reference sequence). CDR3 sequence: CATSRASREETQYF. The CDR3 region has the DNA TGTGCCACCAGCAGAGCGAGCAGGGAAGAGACCCAGTACTTC.

This chain links TRBV28 with TRBJ2-2; D is uncertain. This CDR3 region has 14 residues. Germline V CDR1 and CDR2: MDHEN, SYDVKM. V was pared by 6 bases and J by 6 bases, with 14 bases between. The CDR3 spells CASSTVTPPGELFF. Here the CDR3 DNA reads TGTGCCAGCAGCACAGTTACCCCCCCCGGGGAGCTGTTTTTT.

The V gene is TRBV5-4, the J gene TRBJ2-1, with 10 bases fitting TRBD2. The CDR3 length is 19 residues. Germline V gives CDR1 SGHNT, CDR2 YYREEE (reference sequence). Trimming at V came to 0 bases and at J to 2 bases, leaving 11 bases not matched to a gene. CDR3 amino acids: CASSLGGASGRGAYNEQFF. The DNA for the CDR3 is TGTGCCAGCAGCTTGGGAGGGGCTAGCGGGAGAGGGGCCTACAATGAGCAGTTCTTC. Full variable domain (remainder filled in from reference TRBV5-4 and TRBJ2-1): ETGVTQSPTHLIKTRGQQVTLRCSSQSGHNTVSWYQQALGQGPQFIFQYYREEENGRGNFPPRFSGLQFPNYSSELNVNALELDDSALYLCASSLGGASGRGAYNEQFFGPGTRLTVL.

The rearrangement uses TRBV5-4 and TRBJ2-3; weak D call: TRBD2 (5 bases). There are 15 residues in the CDR3. Germline CDR1 reads SGHNT; CDR2 reads YYREEE (reference sequence). The germline V and J ends were trimmed by 2 bases and 0 bases, with 10 bases remaining between them. The CDR3 sequence: CASSFGVLSTDTQYF. CDR3 nucleotide sequence: TGTGCCAGCAGCTTCGGGGTTCTTAGCACAGATACGCAGTATTTT.

V is TRBV6-5 and J is TRBJ1-2; 10 bases line up with TRBD1. Germline V gene sequence: CDR1 MNHEY, CDR2 SVGAGI. The CDR3 spans 15 residues. J lost 2 bases, V lost 2 bases, and 2 bases had no gene match. CDR3 nucleotide sequence: TGTGCCAGCAGTTACGCGACAGGGGGCAACTATGGCTACACCTTC. Amino acid sequence: CASSYATGGNYGYTF.

The genes are TRBV29-1 and TRBJ1-2; D call uncertain. There are 12 residues in the CDR3. Germline V gene lookup returns CDR1 SQVTM and CDR2 ANQGSEA. V lost 0 bases to trimming and J lost 4 bases, with 6 bases between them. The DNA for the CDR3 is TGCAGCGTTGAAGAGCAGCGCTATGGCTACACCTTC. Its protein is CSVEEQRYGYTF.

This chain connects TRBV6-4 to TRBJ2-2; 9 positions agree with TRBD2. J lost 3 bases, V lost 6 bases, and 2 bases had no gene match. The CDR3 is 14 amino acids. Germline CDR1 reads MRHNA; CDR2 reads SNTAGT. The CDR3 region is CASSPSGDTGELFF. CDR3 nucleotides: TGTGCCAGCAGCCCTAGCGGGGACACCGGGGAGCTGTTTTTT.

This clone was recorded a few times. The J gene is TRBJ1-5, the V gene TRBV19; D uncertain. The germline gives CDR1 LNHDA, CDR2 SQIVND (reference sequence). The V end was cut by 5 bases, the J end by 6 bases, with 17 bases between. CDR3 length: 15 amino acids. The CDR3 bases are TGTGCCAGTAGTTCTACCGACATCGGCAGTCAGCCCCAGCATTTT. It codes for CASSSTDIGSQPQHF.

The V gene is TRBV4-2, the J gene TRBJ2-2; possible D gene TRBD1, 5 bases. The CDR3 spans 17 residues. Germline V gives CDR1 LGHNA, CDR2 YNFKEQ. Deletions cut 0 bases from V and 4 bases from J, with 15 bases between. The CDR3 DNA reads TGTGCCAGCAGCCAAGAAGGTACAGGTCGTGGCACCGGGGAGCTGTTTTTT. Translated, it gives CASSQEGTGRGTGELFF.

The V gene is TRBV11-2, the J gene TRBJ2-7; D might be TRBD1 (6 bases). V lost 8 bases, J lost 2 bases, and 10 bases lay in between. The CDR3 has 12 residues. Germline assignment: CDR1 SGHAT and CDR2 FQNNGV. The CDR3 DNA is TGTGCCAGCGGGACATCGGCCTACGAGCAGTACTTC. It translates to CASGTSAYEQYF. Based on the CDR3 plus reference TRBV11-2 and TRBJ2-7, the full variable domain is EAGVAQSPRYKIIEKRQSVAFWCNPISGHATLYWYQQILGQGPKLLIQFQNNGVVDDSQLPKDRFSAERLKGVDSTLKIQPAKLEDSAVYLCASGTSAYEQYFGPGTRLTVT.

The rearrangement uses TRBV27 and TRBJ2-6; TRBD2 might be the D (6 bases). V lost 3 bases to trimming and J lost 4 bases, with 10 bases between them. Per germline, CDR1 MNHEY and CDR2 SMNVEV (reference sequence). The CDR3 contains 15 residues. In nucleotides, the CDR3 is TGTGCCAGCAGTTTTGGAGGGACCGGGGCCAACGTCCTGACTTTC. Translated: CASSFGGTGANVLTF.

This clone was seen only once. The rearrangement links TRBV2 to TRBJ2-5; D may be TRBD1 (6 bases). CDR1 and CDR2 from the germline V gene are SNHLY and FYNNEI. With 8 bases removed from V and 8 bases from J, the gap between germline ends came to 15 bases. The CDR3 is 12 amino acids. This chain's CDR3 is CASCKDRTTQYF. CDR3 DNA sequence: TGTGCCAGCTGCAAGGACAGAACCACCCAGTACTTC.

The chain is built from TRBV7-2 and TRBJ1-2, with 7 bases fitting TRBD1. CDR1 is SGHTA and CDR2 is FQGNSA in the germline V gene. V dropped 1 base and J dropped 2; count of bases not matched to a gene: 10. There are 17 residues in the CDR3. CDR3 coding DNA: TGTGCCAGCAGCTTAGGGTCGGGACAGCTTTACAACTATGGCTACACCTTC. This gives the protein CASSLGSGQLYNYGYTF.

The J gene is TRBJ2-1, the V gene TRBV29-1; no clear D gene. Trimming shortened V by 4 bases and J by 4 bases, and 8 bases separated the two germline ends. The germline V gene encodes CDR1 SQVTM and CDR2 ANQGSEA. The CDR3 length is 12 residues. The CDR3 sequence is CSVALLYNEQFF. CDR3 sequence (DNA): TGCAGCGTTGCGCTACTTTACAATGAGCAGTTCTTC.

The rearrangement links TRBV19 to TRBJ2-7, with 7 nucleotides matching TRBD1. V was pared by 10 bases and J by 0 bases, with 9 bases of the junction left unmatched. The CDR3 loop spans 14 amino acids. CDR1 is LNHDA, CDR2 SQIVND, per germline (reference sequence). CDR3 in DNA: TGTGCCACCTCGGACAGGTTGAGCTCCTACGAGCAGTACTTC. It yields the protein CATSDRLSSYEQYF.

This clone was seen only a few times. The rearrangement joins TRBV5-6 to TRBJ2-7; perhaps TRBD2 as D (6 bases). This CDR3 has 12 amino acids. The germline V gene has CDR1 SGHDT and CDR2 YYEEEE. Trimming pared 1 base from V and 6 bases from J, leaving 8 bases between. CDR3: CASSLQGGEQYF. In DNA form, the CDR3 reads TGTGCCAGCAGCTTGCAGGGAGGCGAGCAGTACTTC.

The chain employs TRBV19 and TRBJ2-3; 8 bases are a match to TRBD2. With 7 bases clipped from V and 5 bases from J, the junction kept 8 bases outside the gene matches. The CDR3 runs 14 residues. Germline-derived CDR1 and CDR2 are LNHDA and SQIVND (reference sequence). DNA for the CDR3: TGTGCCAGTAAAGCTAGCGGGTTACGAGATACGCAGTATTTT. It yields the protein CASKASGLRDTQYF.

This clone was observed a few times. This sequence joins TRBV21-1 and TRBJ2-6; the table assigns TRBD2, which was not confirmed against the DNA. TRBV21-1 is tagged as a pseudogene. The CDR3 is made up of 18 amino acids. CDR3 sequence (DNA): TGTGCCAGCAGCAAAGCCCAGCGGGGACCTACTGGGGCCAACGTCCTGACTTTC. This encodes CASSKAQRGPTGANVLTF.

The chain employs TRBV14 and TRBJ2-2, with D maybe TRBD2 (6 bases). CDR1 is SGHDN, CDR2 FVKESK, per germline. The germline V and J ends were trimmed by 0 bases and 1 base, with 24 bases remaining between them. The CDR3 loop spans 21 amino acids. The CDR3: CASSQDRGGRRGPENTGELFF. CDR3 sequence (DNA): TGTGCCAGCAGCCAAGATCGGGGAGGACGTAGGGGACCTGAGAACACCGGGGAGCTGTTTTTT.

The chain couples TRBV14 to TRBJ2-1; 10 positions match TRBD2. The CDR3 is 16 residues long. Germline V gene data show CDR1 as SGHDN and CDR2 as FVKESK. The V gene end was trimmed by 2 bases and the J gene end by 6 bases; junction bases not matched to a gene: 7. The CDR3 DNA reads as TGTGCCAGCAGCCAACTAACTAGCGGGGACCTCAATGAGCAGTTCTTC. It specifies CASSQLTSGDLNEQFF.

The V call is TRBV10-3, the J call TRBJ2-7; 9 bases are a match to TRBD1. The CDR3 loop spans 15 amino acids. The germline V gene encodes CDR1 ENHRY and CDR2 SYGVKD. The ends lost 2 bases at V and 2 bases at J; junction bases unmatched: 4. The CDR3 nucleotides read TGTGCCATCAGTGAGACGGACAGGGGTACCTACGAGCAGTACTTC. It encodes CAISETDRGTYEQYF.

This clone was recorded only once. The chain couples TRBV19 to TRBJ2-7; 7 bases line up with TRBD1. CDR3 length: 13 residues. CDR1 and CDR2 from the germline V gene are LNHDA and SQIVND (reference sequence). Trimming took 3 bases from V and 5 from J; bases not matched to a gene: 4. Here the CDR3 reads CASSMTTGHEQYF. Here the CDR3 DNA reads TGTGCCAGTAGTATGACGACAGGGCACGAGCAGTACTTC.

The chain has TRBV27 and TRBJ2-2, with 10 bases lining up with TRBD2. Germline CDR1 reads MNHEY; CDR2 reads SMNVEV (reference sequence). The CDR3 runs to 15 residues. Trimming took 6 bases from V and 6 from J; bases not matched to a gene: 7. The CDR3 reads CASSLSGRAPGELFF. CDR3 bases: TGTGCCAGCAGCCTCAGCGGGAGGGCCCCCGGGGAGCTGTTTTTT.